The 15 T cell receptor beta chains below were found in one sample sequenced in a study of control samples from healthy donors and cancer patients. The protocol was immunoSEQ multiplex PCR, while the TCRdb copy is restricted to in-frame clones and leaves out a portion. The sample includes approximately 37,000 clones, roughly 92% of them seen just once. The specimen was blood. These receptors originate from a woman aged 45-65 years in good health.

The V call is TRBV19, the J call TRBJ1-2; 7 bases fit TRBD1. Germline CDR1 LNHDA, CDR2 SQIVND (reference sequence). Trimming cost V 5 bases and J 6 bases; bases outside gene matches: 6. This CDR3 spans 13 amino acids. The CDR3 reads CASSVDRVDGYTF. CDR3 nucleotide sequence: TGTGCCAGTAGTGTCGACAGGGTTGATGGCTACACCTTC.

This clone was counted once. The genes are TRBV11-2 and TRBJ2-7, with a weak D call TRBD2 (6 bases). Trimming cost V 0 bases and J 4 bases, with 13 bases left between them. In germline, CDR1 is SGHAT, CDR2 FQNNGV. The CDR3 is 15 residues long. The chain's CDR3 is CASSLDRDLGYEQYF. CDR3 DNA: TGTGCCAGCAGCTTAGATAGGGACTTGGGGTACGAGCAGTACTTC.

In DNA, the CDR3 is TGCAGCGTTGAACCTTACAATGAGCAGTTCTTC. Its translation is CSVEPYNEQFF. The rearrangement joins TRBV29-1 to TRBJ2-1; unclear D gene. Trimming shortened V by 2 bases and J by 4 bases, and 3 bases separated the two germline ends. CDR3 length: 11 amino acids. CDR1 is SQVTM, CDR2 ANQGSEA, per germline.

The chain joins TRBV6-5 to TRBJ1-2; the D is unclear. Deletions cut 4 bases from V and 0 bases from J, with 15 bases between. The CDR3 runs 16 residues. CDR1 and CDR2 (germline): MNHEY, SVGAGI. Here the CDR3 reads CASSSLVGLANYGYTF. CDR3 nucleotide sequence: TGTGCCAGCAGTTCCCTCGTAGGACTAGCTAACTATGGCTACACCTTC.

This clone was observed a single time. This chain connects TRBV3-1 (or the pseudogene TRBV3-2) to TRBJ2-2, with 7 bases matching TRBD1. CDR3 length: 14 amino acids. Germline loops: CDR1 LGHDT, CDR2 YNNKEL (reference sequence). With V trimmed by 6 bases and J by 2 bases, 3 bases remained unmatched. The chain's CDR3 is CASSRQGNTGELFF. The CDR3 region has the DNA TGTGCCAGCAGTAGACAGGGAAACACCGGGGAGCTGTTTTTT.

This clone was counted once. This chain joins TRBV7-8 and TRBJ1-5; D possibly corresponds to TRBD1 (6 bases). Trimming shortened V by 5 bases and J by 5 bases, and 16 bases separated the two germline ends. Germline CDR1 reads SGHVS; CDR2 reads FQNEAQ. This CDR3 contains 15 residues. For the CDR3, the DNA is TGTGCCAGCAGCGTGACCAGACAGGCGGATCAGCCCCAGCATTTT. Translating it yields CASSVTRQADQPQHF. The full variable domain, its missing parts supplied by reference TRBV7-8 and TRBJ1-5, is GAGVSQSPRYKVAKRGQDVALRCDPISGHVSLFWYQQALGQGPEFLTYFQNEAQLDKSGLPSDRFFAERPEGSVSTLKIQRTQQEDSAVYLCASSVTRQADQPQHFGDGTRLSIL.

The CDR3 DNA follows: TGTGCCAGCAGCCCTGCCGTAGGGAGCTCTGGAAACACCATATATTTT. This gives the protein CASSPAVGSSGNTIYF. The rearrangement joins TRBV7-6 to TRBJ1-3; no clear D. The germline V gene has CDR1 SGHVS and CDR2 FNYEAQ. The CDR3 totals 16 residues. Trimming shortened V by 5 bases and J by 0 bases, and 14 bases separated the two germline ends.

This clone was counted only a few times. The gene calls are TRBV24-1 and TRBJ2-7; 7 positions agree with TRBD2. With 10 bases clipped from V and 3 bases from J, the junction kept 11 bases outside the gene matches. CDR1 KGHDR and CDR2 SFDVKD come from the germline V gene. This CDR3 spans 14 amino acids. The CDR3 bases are TGTGCCACAGCCCCAGCGGGGACGAGCTACGAGCAGTACTTC. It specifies CATAPAGTSYEQYF.

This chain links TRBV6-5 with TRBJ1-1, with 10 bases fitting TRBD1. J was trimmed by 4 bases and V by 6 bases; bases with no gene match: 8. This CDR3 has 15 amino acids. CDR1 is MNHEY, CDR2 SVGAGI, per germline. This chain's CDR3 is CASRTGQGFFTEAFF. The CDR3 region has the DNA TGTGCCAGCAGGACGGGACAGGGGTTTTTCACTGAAGCTTTCTTT.

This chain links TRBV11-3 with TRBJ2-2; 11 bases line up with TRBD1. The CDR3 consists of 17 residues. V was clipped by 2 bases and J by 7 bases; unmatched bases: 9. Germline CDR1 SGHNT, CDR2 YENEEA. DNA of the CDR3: TGTGCCAGCAGCTTACGCCCGGGACAGGGGGGAGTCGGGGAGCTGTTTTTT. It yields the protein CASSLRPGQGGVGELFF.

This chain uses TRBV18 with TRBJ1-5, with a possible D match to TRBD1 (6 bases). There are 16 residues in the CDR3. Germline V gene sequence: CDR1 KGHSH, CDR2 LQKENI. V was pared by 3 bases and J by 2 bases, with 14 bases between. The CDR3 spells CASSPPGASGNQPQHF. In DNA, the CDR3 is TGTGCCAGCTCACCCCCAGGGGCGTCGGGCAATCAGCCCCAGCATTTT.

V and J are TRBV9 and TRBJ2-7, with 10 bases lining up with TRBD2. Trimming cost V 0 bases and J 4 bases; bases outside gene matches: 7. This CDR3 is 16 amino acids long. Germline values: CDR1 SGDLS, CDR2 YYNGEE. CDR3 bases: TGTGCCAGCAGCGTAGTGCCTAGCGGGGGCTTATACGAGCAGTACTTC. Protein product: CASSVVPSGGLYEQYF.

Here the CDR3 DNA reads TGTGCCAGCAGCTTACAAGGGGGAGGTTCACCCCTCCACTTT. Its protein is CASSLQGGGSPLHF. The chain recombines TRBV7-2 with TRBJ1-6, with a weak D call TRBD1 (6 bases). V lost 2 bases, J lost 9 bases, and 11 bases lay in between. The CDR3 consists of 14 residues. Per the germline V gene, CDR1 is SGHTA and CDR2 is FQGNSA. Full variable domain (rest looked up from reference TRBV7-2 and TRBJ1-6): GAGVSQSPSNKVTEKGKDVELRCDPISGHTALYWYRQSLGQGLEFLIYFQGNSAPDKSGLPSDRFSAERTGGSVSTLTIQRTQQEDSAVYLCASSLQGGGSPLHFGNGTRLTVT.

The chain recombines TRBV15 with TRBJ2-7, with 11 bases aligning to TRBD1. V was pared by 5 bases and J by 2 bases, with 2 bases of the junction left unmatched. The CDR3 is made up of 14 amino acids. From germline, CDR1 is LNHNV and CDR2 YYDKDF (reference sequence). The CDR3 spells CATSGTGGAYEQYF. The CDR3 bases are TGTGCCACCAGCGGGACAGGGGGAGCCTACGAGCAGTACTTC. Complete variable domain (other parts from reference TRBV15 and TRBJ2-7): DAMVIQNPRYQVTQFGKPVTLSCSQTLNHNVMYWYQQKSSQAPKLLFHYYDKDFNNEADTPDNFQSRRPNTSFCFLDIRSPGLGDTAMYLCATSGTGGAYEQYFGPGTRLTVT.

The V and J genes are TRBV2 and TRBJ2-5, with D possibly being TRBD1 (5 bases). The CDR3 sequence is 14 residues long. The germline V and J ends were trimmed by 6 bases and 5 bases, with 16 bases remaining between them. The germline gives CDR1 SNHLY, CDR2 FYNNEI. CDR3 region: CASRYPGLAETQYF. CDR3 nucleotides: TGTGCCAGCAGGTACCCAGGGCTGGCGGAGACCCAGTACTTC.